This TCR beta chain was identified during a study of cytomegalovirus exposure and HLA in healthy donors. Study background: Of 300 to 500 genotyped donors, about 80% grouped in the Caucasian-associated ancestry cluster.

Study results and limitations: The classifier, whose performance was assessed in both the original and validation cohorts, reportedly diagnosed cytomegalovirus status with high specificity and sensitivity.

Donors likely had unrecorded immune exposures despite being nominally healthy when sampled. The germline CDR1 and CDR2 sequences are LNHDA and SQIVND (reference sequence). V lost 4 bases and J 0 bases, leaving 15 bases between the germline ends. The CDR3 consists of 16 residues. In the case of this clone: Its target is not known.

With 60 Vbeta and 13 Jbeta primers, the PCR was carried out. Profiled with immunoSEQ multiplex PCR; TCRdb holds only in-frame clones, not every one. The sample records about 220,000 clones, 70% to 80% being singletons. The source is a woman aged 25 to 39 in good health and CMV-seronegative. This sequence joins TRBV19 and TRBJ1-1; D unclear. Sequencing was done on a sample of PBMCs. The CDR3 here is CASSRGSVTMNTEAFF. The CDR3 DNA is TGTGCCAGTAGTAGAGGGTCGGTCACCATGAACACTGAAGCTTTCTTT.